The 5 T cell receptor beta chains given below trace back to one sample, sequenced in a study of cytomegalovirus exposure and HLA in healthy donors. The PCR used 60 Vbeta and 13 Jbeta primers. The repertoire was sequenced with immunoSEQ multiplex PCR; TCRdb's copy has only in-frame clones and lacks some. The sample table sets out more than 200,000 clones. Specimen: PBMCs. The receptors were sampled from a young woman in good health and CMV-seropositive.

The V call is TRBV6-5, the J call TRBJ2-1; TRBD2 matches 9 bases. The CDR3 is made up of 16 amino acids. With 1 base clipped from V and 6 bases from J, the junction kept 7 bases outside the gene matches. Germline V gene data show CDR1 as MNHEY and CDR2 as SVGAGI. Written as DNA, the CDR3 is TGTGCCAGCAGTTACTATGGGAGCGGGGGGCTCAATGAGCAGTTCTTC. The encoded protein is CASSYYGSGGLNEQFF.

This sequence joins TRBV7-2 and TRBJ2-1; tentative D call: TRBD1 (5 bases). Germline CDR1 is SGHTA and CDR2 is FQGNSA. Deletions cut 5 bases from V and 1 base from J, with 6 bases between. The CDR3 runs to 13 residues. The CDR3 region has the DNA TGTGCCAGCAGCCGGACATCCTACAATGAGCAGTTCTTC. Protein product: CASSRTSYNEQFF.

The chain is built from TRBV7-9 and TRBJ1-1, with 10 nucleotides matching TRBD1. After removal of 5 bases from V and 6 bases from J, the junction contained 9 bases not matched to a gene. The CDR3 has 15 amino acids. Germline values: CDR1 SEHNR, CDR2 FQNEAQ (reference sequence). CDR3 region: CASSHVQTGGSEAFF. The CDR3 bases are TGTGCCAGCAGCCACGTCCAGACAGGGGGCTCTGAAGCTTTCTTT.

The V and J genes are TRBV2 and TRBJ2-1; 10 bases line up with TRBD1. This CDR3 comprises 19 residues. Germline assignment: CDR1 SNHLY and CDR2 FYNNEI. The V and J ends lost 5 bases and 0 bases, in that order; junction bases with no gene match: 13. The CDR3 sequence is CASSSRDRGVQSSYNEQFF. DNA of the CDR3: TGTGCCAGCAGTTCCCGGGACAGGGGCGTCCAGAGCTCCTACAATGAGCAGTTCTTC.

This rearrangement joins TRBV9 to TRBJ1-1; TRBD1 agrees at 9 bases. Germline trimming cut 4 bases from V and 3 bases from J; bases unmatched to any gene: 7. CDR1 is SGDLS, CDR2 YYNGEE, per germline. The CDR3 sequence is 15 residues long. DNA of the CDR3: TGTGCCAGCAGCCCCGACAGGGGGATGGACACTGAAGCTTTCTTT. As protein: CASSPDRGMDTEAFF.